Many counts were recorded for the clone carrying this T cell receptor (beta chain). Its antigen is not identified. The V segment lost 5 bases and the J segment 3 bases; nucleotides outside the gene matches: 6. The length of the CDR3 is 14 residues. Germline values: CDR1 SGHAT, CDR2 FQDESV (reference sequence). Stated time point: persistent/refractory GD, antithyroid drugs over 5 years with positive TRAb. RNA from PBMCs was the source of the TCR library. Criteria from the American Thyroid Association guidelines were applied to diagnose Graves' disease. Combining iRepertoire HTBI primers with Arm-PCR of CDR3 regions, the authors built TCR beta libraries. Each CDR3 protein is one row after TCRdb ran MiXCR on the multiplex PCR reads. Of around 500,000 distinct CDR3 sequences listed, less than 25% are singletons. The data were obtained in a study of regulatory T cells in long-lasting Graves disease. Study-wide results and limits: With persistent disease, TRBV28, TRBJ1-2 and TRBJ2-5 were the favored segments.

Sequenced material: peripheral blood mononuclear cells (PBMCs), taken when the disease was refractory, from a patient treated with antithyroid drugs. The V and J genes are TRBV11-1 and TRBJ1-1; 7 bases agree with TRBD1. The origin of this receptor is a female donor with Graves disease. The CDR3 protein is CASSPWDSYTEAFF. CDR3 coding DNA: TGTGCCAGCAGCCCTTGGGACAGCTACACTGAAGCTTTCTTT.